The sequence of this T cell receptor (beta chain) was determined in a study of vaccination effects on CD4 cells after COVID-19. The CDR3 loop spans 16 amino acids. CDR1 is LGHNA and CDR2 is YNFKEQ in the germline V gene. The trim removed 2 bases at V and 7 bases at J, leaving 12 bases unmatched. This clone was observed once. The antigen remains unidentified. General study findings and limits: Marked clonal contraction was seen in infection- and vaccine-induced clones late after vaccination.

The protocol was immunoSEQ multiplex PCR, while the TCRdb copy is restricted to in-frame clones and leaves out a portion. The repertoire includes about 48,000 clones, nearly 75% of them detected once, and about 15% sits in the top ten. Expansion of antigen-specific CD4+ T cells with viral peptide pools was carried out by the ViraFEST assay before sequencing. Researchers isolated CD4+ T cells once 9 to 11 days of culture had elapsed. Two doses of BNT162b2 or mRNA-1273 vaccine were administered to participants. Each vaccine recipient was nucleocapsid antibody negative and had no prior SARS-CoV-2 infection. Half-medium changes using IL-2 medium occurred on days 3 and 7.

This clonotype was obtained from a human donor who received a COVID-19 vaccine. The sample in question was CD4+ T cells from PBMCs cultured with HCoV-OC43 spike peptides, obtained after COVID-19 vaccination. Subset: HCoV-OC43 spike overlapping peptide pool stimulation. This chain links TRBV4-2 with TRBJ1-2; 8 nucleotides agree with TRBD1. CDR3 protein: CASSQPGQGVNLGYTF. CDR3 nucleotides: TGTGCCAGCAGCCAACCCGGACAGGGAGTTAATCTTGGCTACACCTTC.